These 25 T cell receptor beta chains were all obtained from the same sample, sequenced in a study of T cells after yellow fever vaccination. TCRdb reprocessed the 5' RACE reads with MiXCR, giving one entry per CDR3 protein. The sample contains 500,000 to 650,000 distinct CDR3 sequences, about a sixth of which appear only once. The specimen comprised PBMCs, sampled roughly 5 days after the first yellow fever vaccination. The source is a man aged 18 to 30 who received the YFV17D yellow fever vaccine.

The V gene is TRBV20-1, the J gene TRBJ2-1, with D possibly being TRBD2 (5 bases). V lost 3 bases and J lost 8, with 8 bases in between. This CDR3 contains 11 residues. Germline lookup yields CDR1 DFQATT and CDR2 SNEGSKA (reference sequence). The CDR3 region has the DNA TGCAGTGCTAGTAGGCGGGATGAGCAGTTCTTC. It codes for CSASRRDEQFF.

This clonotype was recorded a few times. The rearrangement joins TRBV4-1 to TRBJ1-1; D not certain. V shed 3 bases and J shed 3 bases, with 5 bases lying between them. The germline CDR1 and CDR2 sequences are MGHRA and YSYEKL. CDR3 length equals 12 residues. CDR3: CASSHPYTEAFF. The CDR3 DNA reads as TGCGCCAGCAGCCATCCCTACACTGAAGCTTTCTTT.

This chain joins TRBV5-4 and TRBJ2-1, with D unresolved. In germline, CDR1 is SGHNT, CDR2 YYREEE (reference sequence). The CDR3 totals 15 residues. Trimming stripped 1 base from V and 6 bases from J, with 14 bases between. The CDR3 protein is CASSLPGTRSNEQFF. The CDR3 nucleotides are TGTGCCAGCAGCTTGCCAGGTACAAGGTCCAATGAGCAGTTCTTC.

This clonotype showed up many times. The rearrangement uses TRBV12-3 or TRBV12-4 and TRBJ1-3; D is uncertain. Trimming took off 2 bases at V and 0 bases at J, with 8 bases between the two ends. The CDR3 is 15 amino acids. CDR3 nucleotide sequence: TGTGCCAGCAGTTTAACGCCTAGCTCTGGAAACACCATATATTTT. It is translated as CASSLTPSSGNTIYF.

This clonotype was found a few times. This chain uses TRBV7-6 with TRBJ2-1, with TRBD2 as a possible D gene (7 bases). V lost 6 bases to trimming and J lost 2 bases, with 26 bases between them. This CDR3 is built from 19 residues. Germline CDR1 reads SGHVS; CDR2 reads FNYEAQ. The CDR3 spells CASSSHPGGQGYPYNEQFF. The DNA of the CDR3 is TGTGCCAGCAGTTCCCACCCGGGGGGTCAGGGGTACCCCTACAATGAGCAGTTCTTC. Based on the CDR3 plus reference TRBV7-6 and TRBJ2-1, the full variable domain is GAGVSQSPRYKVTKRGQDVALRCDPISGHVSLYWYRQALGQGPEFLTYFNYEAQQDKSGLPNDRFSAERPEGSISTLTIQRTEQRDSAMYRCASSSHPGGQGYPYNEQFFGPGTRLTVL.

The rearrangement joins TRBV10-3 to TRBJ2-7, with 14 bases that match TRBD2. Germline V gives CDR1 ENHRY, CDR2 SYGVKD. The CDR3 is 17 amino acids. Germline trimming cut 1 base from V and 2 bases from J; bases unmatched to any gene: 4. CDR3 amino acids: CAISELGLAGDTYEQYV. CDR3 sequence (DNA): TGTGCCATCAGTGAGTTGGGACTAGCGGGGGACACCTACGAGCAGTACGTC.

This clonotype was counted at least ten times. The chain recombines TRBV12-3 or TRBV12-4 with TRBJ2-5; 12 positions match TRBD2. Unmatched junction bases numbered 3, after V lost 8 bases and J lost 5 bases. This CDR3 is 13 amino acids long. CDR3 residues: CASRTSGVETQYF. The CDR3 region has the DNA TGTGCCAGCCGGACTAGCGGGGTTGAGACCCAGTACTTC.

The CDR3 DNA sequence: TGCAGTGCTAGTCGTCTGGCGGGGGCTTTCTTT. It is translated as CSASRLAGAFF. The gene calls are TRBV20-1 and TRBJ1-1; no clear D. The V gene's germline CDR1 is DFQATT and CDR2 SNEGSKA (reference sequence). Trimming shortened V by 3 bases and J by 11 bases, and 13 bases separated the two germline ends. The CDR3 covers 11 residues.

This clonotype occurred a few times. The V call is TRBV5-1, the J call TRBJ1-2; the D is unclear. V lost 1 base and J 2 bases, leaving 6 bases between the germline ends. Germline CDR1 SGHRS, CDR2 YFSETQ. CDR3 length: 13 amino acids. CDR3 protein: CASSLQWNYGYTF. The CDR3 nucleotides read TGCGCCAGCAGCTTGCAATGGAACTATGGCTACACCTTC.

The gene calls are TRBV20-1 and TRBJ1-1; D perhaps matches TRBD1 (5 bases). V was shortened by 3 bases and J by 4 bases, with 18 bases between the two germline ends. Looked up from germline, CDR1 is DFQATT and CDR2 is SNEGSKA (reference sequence). There are 15 residues in the CDR3. CDR3 amino acids: CSASSPGGPSTEAFF. The CDR3 nucleotides are TGCAGTGCTAGCAGCCCGGGGGGTCCCTCCACTGAAGCTTTCTTT.

This clonotype was observed a handful of times. The J gene is TRBJ2-2, the V gene TRBV6-2 or TRBV6-3, with D tentatively TRBD1 (5 bases). CDR3 length equals 15 residues. The germline CDR1 and CDR2 sequences are MNHEY and SVGEGT. V lost 7 bases, J lost 5 bases, and 17 bases lay in between. The CDR3 spells CASNNGRVETGELFF. CDR3 bases: TGTGCCAGCAACAACGGCAGGGTCGAGACCGGGGAGCTGTTTTTT.

This chain uses TRBV7-3 with TRBJ1-1, with a weak D call TRBD1 (5 bases). The V end was cut by 5 bases, the J end by 1 base, with 17 bases between. Germline V gene sequence: CDR1 SGHTA, CDR2 FQGTGA. This CDR3 is 16 amino acids long. The CDR3 nucleotides read TGTGCCAGCAGCCCCCGCGAGTTGGGGGGGAACACTGAAGCTTTCTTT. Encoded protein: CASSPRELGGNTEAFF. The full variable domain, rest sourced from reference TRBV7-3 and TRBJ1-1, is GAGVSQTPSNKVTEKGKYVELRCDPISGHTALYWYRQSLGQGPEFLIYFQGTGAADDSGLPNDRFFAVRPEGSVSTLKIQRTERGDSAVYLCASSPRELGGNTEAFFGQGTRLTVV.

In its sample, this clonotype was seen many times. V is TRBV29-1 and J is TRBJ2-7, with D perhaps matching TRBD1 or TRBD2 (5 bases each). With 4 bases removed from V and 7 bases from J, the gap between germline ends came to 17 bases. CDR1 and CDR2 from the germline V gene are SQVTM and ANQGSEA. The length of the CDR3 is 13 residues. CDR3 residues: CSVGWQGSGEQYF. CDR3 sequence (DNA): TGCAGCGTTGGCTGGCAGGGTTCGGGGGAGCAGTACTTC.

This clonotype was counted a few times. The chain couples TRBV10-3 to TRBJ1-2; D remains ambiguous. The CDR3 spans 17 residues. V was pared by 0 bases and J by 5 bases, with 19 bases between. Germline V gene lookup returns CDR1 ENHRY and CDR2 SYGVKD. The DNA for the CDR3 is TGTGCCATCAGTGAGTCGCCGGGGAGGGAATATGATTATGGCTACACCTTC. This encodes CAISESPGREYDYGYTF.

CDR3 sequence: CSARDPRGGTGELFF. CDR3 nucleotide sequence: TGCAGTGCTAGGGACCCACGGGGGGGAACCGGGGAGCTGTTTTTT. This chain uses TRBV20-1 with TRBJ2-2; 8 nucleotides line up with TRBD2. Germline V gene lookup returns CDR1 DFQATT and CDR2 SNEGSKA (reference sequence). The CDR3 contains 15 residues. The J segment lost 5 bases and the V segment lost 3 bases, leaving 8 bases of the junction unmatched.

J is TRBJ2-3 and V is TRBV9, with D unclear. CDR1 and CDR2 from the germline V gene are SGDLS and YYNGEE. CDR3 length equals 15 residues. Trimming left V 4 bases short and J 0 bases short, with 12 bases between. The CDR3 protein is CASSFTVPSTDTQYF. The CDR3 DNA is TGTGCCAGCAGCTTCACAGTCCCTAGCACAGATACGCAGTATTTT.

In this sample, this clonotype turned up a few times. This chain's CDR3 is CASTPLRKKTEAFF. The DNA of the CDR3 is TGTGCCAGCACCCCTCTCAGGAAAAAAACTGAAGCTTTCTTT. The rearrangement uses TRBV6-2 or TRBV6-3 and TRBJ1-1; no reliable D call. The germline gives CDR1 MNHEY, CDR2 SVGEGT. This CDR3 contains 14 residues. Trimming cost V 7 bases and J 5 bases, with 17 bases left between them.

The genes are TRBV10-1 and TRBJ2-1; D is ambiguous. This CDR3 has 15 residues. V dropped 6 bases and J dropped 0 bases, with 12 bases sitting between them. The germline V gene encodes CDR1 WNHNN and CDR2 SYGVQD (reference sequence). CDR3 in amino acids: CASRPGRSSYNEQFF. CDR3 bases: TGCGCCAGCAGGCCAGGACGGAGCTCCTACAATGAGCAGTTCTTC.

This clonotype appeared a few times. V usage is TRBV20-1 and J usage is TRBJ1-1; D unresolved. V was cut by 7 bases and J by 4 bases, with 10 bases left in between. The CDR3 length is 11 residues. In germline, CDR1 is DFQATT, CDR2 SNEGSKA (reference sequence). CDR3 nucleotides: TGCAGTGTGCCGGGCGGCACTGAAGCTTTCTTT. Its protein product is CSVPGGTEAFF.

This clonotype showed up just a few times. The chain is built from TRBV20-1 and TRBJ1-2, with D unclear. This CDR3 is built from 12 residues. Trimming left V 1 base short and J 4 bases short, with 7 bases between. Per germline, CDR1 DFQATT and CDR2 SNEGSKA (reference sequence). The chain's CDR3 is CSARVAVYGYTF. CDR3 in DNA: TGCAGTGCTAGAGTCGCGGTCTATGGCTACACCTTC.

V and J are TRBV7-9 and TRBJ2-3, with a weak D call TRBD1 (5 bases). The CDR3 is 16 amino acids. Germline V gene lookup returns CDR1 SEHNR and CDR2 FQNEAQ (reference sequence). V was pared by 4 bases and J by 6 bases, with 20 bases between. The DNA for the CDR3 is TGTGCCAGCAGCTCGACAGCCCCGGAATTGAAGGATACGCAGTATTTT. It codes for CASSSTAPELKDTQYF.

This clonotype was detected only a few times. J is TRBJ1-6 and V is TRBV6-1, with D perhaps TRBD1 (6 bases). The V and J ends lost 8 bases and 0 bases respectively, with 17 bases between them. The CDR3 runs 17 residues. Germline V lookup: CDR1 MNHNS, CDR2 SASEGT. For the CDR3, the DNA is TGTGCCAGCGGTGGGGGACGGGGGCACTCCTATAATTCACCCCTCCACTTT. Residues: CASGGGRGHSYNSPLHF.

The V and J genes are TRBV6-1 and TRBJ2-2; TRBD2 aligns across 9 bases. J was trimmed by 3 bases and V by 5 bases; bases with no gene match: 1. CDR3 length: 14 residues. Germline CDR1 is MNHNS and CDR2 is SASEGT. In DNA form, the CDR3 reads TGTGCCAGCAGTCGACTAGCGGACACCGGGGAGCTGTTTTTT. Its translation: CASSRLADTGELFF.

This clonotype was counted only a few times. This chain links TRBV9 with TRBJ2-3; TRBD2 agrees at 12 bases. Unmatched junction bases numbered 1, after V lost 0 bases and J lost 2 bases. Germline V gene lookup returns CDR1 SGDLS and CDR2 YYNGEE. The CDR3 spans 16 residues. The CDR3 DNA is TGTGCCAGCAGCGTAGGGACTAGCGGGGTCACAGATACGCAGTATTTT. Translating it yields CASSVGTSGVTDTQYF.

This clonotype was picked up many times. The V gene is TRBV5-1, the J gene TRBJ2-3; D gene uncertain. The CDR3 spans 15 residues. From germline, CDR1 is SGHRS and CDR2 YFSETQ. Trimming took 0 bases from V and 1 from J, leaving 9 bases between them. In DNA, the CDR3 is TGCGCCAGCAGCTTGGCCTCGGCAGGCACAGATACGCAGTATTTT. Translated, it gives CASSLASAGTDTQYF. Full variable domain (rest looked up from reference TRBV5-1 and TRBJ2-3): KAGVTQTPRYLIKTRGQQVTLSCSPISGHRSVSWYQQTPGQGLQFLFEYFSETQRNKGNFPGRFSGRQFSNSRSEMNVSTLELGDSALYLCASSLASAGTDTQYFGPGTRLTVL.